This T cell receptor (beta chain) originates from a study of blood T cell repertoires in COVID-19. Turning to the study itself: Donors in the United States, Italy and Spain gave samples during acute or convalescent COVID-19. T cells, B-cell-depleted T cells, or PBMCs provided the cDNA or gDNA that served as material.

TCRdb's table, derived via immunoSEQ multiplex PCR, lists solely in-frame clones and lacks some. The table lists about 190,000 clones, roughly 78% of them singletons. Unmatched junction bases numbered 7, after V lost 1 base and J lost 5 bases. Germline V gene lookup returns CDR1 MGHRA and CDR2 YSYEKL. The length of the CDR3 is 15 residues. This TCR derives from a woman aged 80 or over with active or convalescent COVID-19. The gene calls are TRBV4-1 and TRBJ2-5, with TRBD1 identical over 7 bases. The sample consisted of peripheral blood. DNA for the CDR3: TGCGCCAGCAGCCAAGCGGGGACAGTCGGTGAGACCCAGTACTTC. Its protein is CASSQAGTVGETQYF.